This T cell receptor beta chain comes out of a study of shared clonotypes between healthy human individuals. Findings and limits, study-wide: It was observed that roughly 5.1% of naive CD4 clonotypes were shared across several donors. Naive subsets, compared against memory subsets, generally had larger estimated richness values.

In its sample, this clone was seen once. Antigen specificity is unknown. CD45RO-negative cells were positively selected for CCR7, leaving out terminally differentiated effector memory CD45RA+ cells. Study processing details: With immunoSEQ giving junction-only sequences and no quality scores, filtering differed. Assay: immunoSEQ multiplex PCR; the TCRdb copy retains only in-frame clones and omits some. V, J and clone size are taken as reported in that table, and D and trimming were inferred from the DNA itself. The data contain about 800,000 clones, approximately 97% of them singletons. This CDR3 is built from 14 residues. Trimming took off 0 bases at V and 3 bases at J, with 7 bases between the two ends. Germline CDR1 and CDR2: SGHTA and FQGNSA.

The sample comprised naive CD8+ T cells sorted from blood. The chain recombines TRBV7-2 with TRBJ2-3; a weak D match, TRBD2 (5 bases). The sequence was collected from a man aged 25 to 40 in good health. CDR3: CASSLAGDTDTQYF. The CDR3 bases are TGTGCCAGCAGCTTAGCGGGAGATACAGATACGCAGTATTTT.